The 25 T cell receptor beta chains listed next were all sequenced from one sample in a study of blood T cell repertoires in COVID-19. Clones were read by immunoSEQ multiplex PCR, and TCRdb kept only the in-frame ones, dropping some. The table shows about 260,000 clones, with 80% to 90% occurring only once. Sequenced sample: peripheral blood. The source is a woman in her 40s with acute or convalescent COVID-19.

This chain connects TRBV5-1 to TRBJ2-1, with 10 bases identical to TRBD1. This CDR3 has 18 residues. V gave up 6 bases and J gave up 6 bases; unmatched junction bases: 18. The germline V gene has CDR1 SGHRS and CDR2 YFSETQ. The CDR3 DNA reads TGCGCCAGCACCCCCACGGCCCGGGACAGGGGAGTCGCCAATGAGCAGTTCTTC. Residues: CASTPTARDRGVANEQFF.

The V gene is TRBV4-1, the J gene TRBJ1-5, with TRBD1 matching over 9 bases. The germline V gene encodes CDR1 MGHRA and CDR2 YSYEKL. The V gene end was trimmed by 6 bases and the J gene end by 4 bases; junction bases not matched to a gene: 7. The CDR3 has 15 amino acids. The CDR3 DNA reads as TGCGCCAGCAGATCCGGACAGGGGCGGAATCAGCCCCAGCATTTT. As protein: CASRSGQGRNQPQHF.

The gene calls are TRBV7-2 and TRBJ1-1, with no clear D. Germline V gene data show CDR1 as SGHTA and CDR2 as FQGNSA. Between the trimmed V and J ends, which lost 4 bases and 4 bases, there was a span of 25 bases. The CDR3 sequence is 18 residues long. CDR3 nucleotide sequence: TGTGCCAGCAGCTCCCCCTCAACTAGGGTCATTCGGATCACTGAAGCTTTCTTT. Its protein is CASSSPSTRVIRITEAFF. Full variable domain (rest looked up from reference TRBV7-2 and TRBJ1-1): GAGVSQSPSNKVTEKGKDVELRCDPISGHTALYWYRQSLGQGLEFLIYFQGNSAPDKSGLPSDRFSAERTGGSVSTLTIQRTQQEDSAVYLCASSSPSTRVIRITEAFFGQGTRLTVV.

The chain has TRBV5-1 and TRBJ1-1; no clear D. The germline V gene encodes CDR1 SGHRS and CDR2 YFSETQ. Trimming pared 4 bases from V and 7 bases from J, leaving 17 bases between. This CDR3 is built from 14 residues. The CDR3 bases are TGCGCCAGCAGCGGAACAGAGCCTTCCGATGAAGCTTTCTTT. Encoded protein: CASSGTEPSDEAFF.

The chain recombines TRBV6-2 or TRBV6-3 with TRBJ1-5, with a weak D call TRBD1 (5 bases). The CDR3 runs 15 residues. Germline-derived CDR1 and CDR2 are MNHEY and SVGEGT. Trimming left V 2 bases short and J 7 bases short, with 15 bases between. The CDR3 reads CASSYGQGLGQPQHF. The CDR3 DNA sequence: TGTGCCAGCAGTTACGGGCAGGGCCTGGGCCAGCCCCAGCATTTT.

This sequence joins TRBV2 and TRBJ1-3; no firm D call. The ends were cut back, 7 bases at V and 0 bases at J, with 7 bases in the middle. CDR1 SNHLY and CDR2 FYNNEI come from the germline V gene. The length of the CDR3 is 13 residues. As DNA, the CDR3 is TGTGCCAGCACCGTTATCTCTGGAAACACCATATATTTT. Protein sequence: CASTVISGNTIYF. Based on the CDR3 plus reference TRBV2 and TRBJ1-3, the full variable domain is EPEVTQTPSHQVTQMGQEVILRCVPISNHLYFYWYRQILGQKVEFLVSFYNNEISEKSEIFDDQFSVERPDGSNFTLKIRSTKLEDSAMYFCASTVISGNTIYFGEGSWLTVV.

The CDR3 sequence: CASTGQGAGYGYTF. The DNA of the CDR3 is TGTGCCAGTACCGGACAGGGGGCAGGCTATGGCTACACCTTC. V and J are TRBV19 and TRBJ1-2; 11 bases line up with TRBD1. Germline V CDR1 and CDR2: LNHDA, SQIVND (reference sequence). The V segment lost 7 bases and the J segment 4 bases; nucleotides outside the gene matches: 5. CDR3 size: 14 residues. Using reference TRBV19 and TRBJ1-2 for the parts outside the CDR3, the full variable domain is DGGITQSPKYLFRKEGQNVTLSCEQNLNHDAMYWYRQDPGQGLRLIYYSQIVNDFQKGDIAEGYSVSREKKESFPLTVTSAQKNPTAFYLCASTGQGAGYGYTFGSGTRLTVV.

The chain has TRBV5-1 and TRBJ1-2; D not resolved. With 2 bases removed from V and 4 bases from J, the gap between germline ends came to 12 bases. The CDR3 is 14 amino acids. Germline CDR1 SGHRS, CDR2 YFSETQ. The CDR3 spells CASSFTQESYGYTF. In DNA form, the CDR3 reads TGCGCCAGCAGCTTTACCCAGGAATCCTATGGCTACACCTTC.

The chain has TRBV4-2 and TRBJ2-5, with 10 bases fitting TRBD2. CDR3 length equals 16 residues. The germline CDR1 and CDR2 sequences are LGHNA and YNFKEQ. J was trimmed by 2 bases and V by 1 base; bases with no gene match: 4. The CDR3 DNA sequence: TGTGCCAGCAGCCAAGCCCAACTAGCGGGGCAAGAGACCCAGTACTTC. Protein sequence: CASSQAQLAGQETQYF.

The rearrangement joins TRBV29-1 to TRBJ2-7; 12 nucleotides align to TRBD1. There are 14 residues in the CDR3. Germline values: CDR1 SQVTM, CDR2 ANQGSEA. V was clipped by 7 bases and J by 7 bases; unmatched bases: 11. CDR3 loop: CSALGGDRGHEQYV. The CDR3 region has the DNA TGCAGCGCTCTAGGTGGGGACAGGGGGCATGAGCAGTACGTC.

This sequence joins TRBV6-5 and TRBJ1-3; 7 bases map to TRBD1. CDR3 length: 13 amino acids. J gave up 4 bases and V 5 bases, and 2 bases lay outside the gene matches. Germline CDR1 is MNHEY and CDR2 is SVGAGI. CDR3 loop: CASSRGQGNTIYF. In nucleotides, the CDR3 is TGTGCCAGCAGTAGGGGACAGGGAAACACCATATATTTT.

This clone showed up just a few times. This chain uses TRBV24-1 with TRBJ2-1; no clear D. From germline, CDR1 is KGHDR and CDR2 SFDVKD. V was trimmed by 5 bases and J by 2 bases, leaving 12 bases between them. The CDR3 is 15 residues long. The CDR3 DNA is TGTGCCACCAGTGCACTTGACTCTACCTACAATGAGCAGTTCTTC. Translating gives CATSALDSTYNEQFF.

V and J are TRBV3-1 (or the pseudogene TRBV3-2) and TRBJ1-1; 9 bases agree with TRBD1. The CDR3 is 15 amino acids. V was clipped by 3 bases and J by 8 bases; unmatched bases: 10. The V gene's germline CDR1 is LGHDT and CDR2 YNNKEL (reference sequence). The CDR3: CASSHRRTGEMEAFF. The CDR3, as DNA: TGTGCCAGCAGCCACCGCCGGACAGGGGAGATGGAAGCTTTCTTT.

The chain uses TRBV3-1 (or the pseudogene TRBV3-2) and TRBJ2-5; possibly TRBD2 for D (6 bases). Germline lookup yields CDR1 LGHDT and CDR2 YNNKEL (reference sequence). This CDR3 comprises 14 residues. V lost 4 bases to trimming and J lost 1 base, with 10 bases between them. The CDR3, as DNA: TGTGCCAGCAGCCGACCGGGACTCCAAGAGACCCAGTACTTC. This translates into CASSRPGLQETQYF.

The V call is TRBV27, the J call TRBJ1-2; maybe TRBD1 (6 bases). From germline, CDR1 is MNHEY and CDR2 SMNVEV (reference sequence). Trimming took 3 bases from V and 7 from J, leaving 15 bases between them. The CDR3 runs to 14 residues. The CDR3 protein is CASSFPDPDSGYTF. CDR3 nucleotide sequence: TGTGCCAGCAGTTTCCCCGACCCGGACAGTGGCTACACCTTC.

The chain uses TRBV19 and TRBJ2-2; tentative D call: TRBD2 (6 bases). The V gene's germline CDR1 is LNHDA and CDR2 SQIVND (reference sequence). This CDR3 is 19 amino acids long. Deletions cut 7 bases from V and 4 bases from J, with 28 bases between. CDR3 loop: CASIPRDWKRRVPTGELFF. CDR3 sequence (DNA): TGTGCCAGTATTCCACGGGACTGGAAGCGACGGGTACCCACCGGGGAGCTGTTTTTT.

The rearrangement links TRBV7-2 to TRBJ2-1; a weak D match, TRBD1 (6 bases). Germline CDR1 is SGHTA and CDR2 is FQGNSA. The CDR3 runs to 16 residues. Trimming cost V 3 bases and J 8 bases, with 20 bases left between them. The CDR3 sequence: CASSFTLGTPDHEQFF. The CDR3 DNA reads TGTGCCAGCAGCTTTACTCTCGGGACACCGGACCATGAGCAGTTCTTC.

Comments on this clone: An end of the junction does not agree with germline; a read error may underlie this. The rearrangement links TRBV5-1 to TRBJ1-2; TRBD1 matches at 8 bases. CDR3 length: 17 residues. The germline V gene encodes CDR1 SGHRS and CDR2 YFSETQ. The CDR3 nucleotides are TGCGCCAGCAGCCCCAGCAGGACAGGGCCCTCTAACCCTGGCTGCACCTTC. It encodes CASSPSRTGPSNPGCTF.

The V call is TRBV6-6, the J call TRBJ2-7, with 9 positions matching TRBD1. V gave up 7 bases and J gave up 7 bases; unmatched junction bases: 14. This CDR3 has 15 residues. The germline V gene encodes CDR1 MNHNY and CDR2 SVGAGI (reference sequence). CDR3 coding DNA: TGTGCCAGCATTTCTCGGACAGGGGCTCGTCAAGAGCAGTACGTC. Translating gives CASISRTGARQEQYV.

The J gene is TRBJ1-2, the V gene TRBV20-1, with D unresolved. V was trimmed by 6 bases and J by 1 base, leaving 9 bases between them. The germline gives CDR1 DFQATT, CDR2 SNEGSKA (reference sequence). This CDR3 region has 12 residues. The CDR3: CSASGLNYGYTF. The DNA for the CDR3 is TGCAGTGCCAGTGGGCTTAACTATGGCTACACCTTC.

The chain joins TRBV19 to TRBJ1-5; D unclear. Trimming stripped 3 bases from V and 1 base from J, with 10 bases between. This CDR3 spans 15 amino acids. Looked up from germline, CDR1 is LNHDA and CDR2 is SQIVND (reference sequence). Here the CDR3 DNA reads TGTGCCAGTAGTATCAGGCAGGCAAGCAATCAGCCCCAGCATTTT. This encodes CASSIRQASNQPQHF.

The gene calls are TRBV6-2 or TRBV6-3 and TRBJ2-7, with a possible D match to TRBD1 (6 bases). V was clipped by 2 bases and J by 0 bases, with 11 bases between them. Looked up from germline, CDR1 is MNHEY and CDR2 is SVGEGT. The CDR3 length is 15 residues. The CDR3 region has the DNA TGTGCCAGCAGTTACGGACAGAGTCACTCCTACGAGCAGTACGTC. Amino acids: CASSYGQSHSYEQYV.

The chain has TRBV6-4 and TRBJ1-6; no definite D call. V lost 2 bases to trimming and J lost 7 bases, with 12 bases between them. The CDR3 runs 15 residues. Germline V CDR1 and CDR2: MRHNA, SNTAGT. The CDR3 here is CASSDTRGVNSPLHF. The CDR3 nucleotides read TGTGCCAGCAGTGACACTCGCGGGGTAAATTCACCCCTCCACTTT.

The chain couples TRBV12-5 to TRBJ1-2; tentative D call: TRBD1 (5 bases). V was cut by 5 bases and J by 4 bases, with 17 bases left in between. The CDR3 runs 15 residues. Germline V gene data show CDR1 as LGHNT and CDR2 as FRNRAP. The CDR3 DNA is TGTGCTAGTGGTACGGACGGGGGATTATCCTATGGCTACACCTTC. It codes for CASGTDGGLSYGYTF.

The CDR3: CASRRQGLIEKLFF. The CDR3 coding sequence is TGCGCCAGCCGACGACAGGGCTTAATTGAAAAACTGTTTTTT. The chain has TRBV5-1 and TRBJ1-4; the match to TRBD1 covers 7 bases. Losses at the gene ends were 7 bases for V and 7 bases for J; bases not matched to a gene: 10. The length of the CDR3 is 14 residues. Per the germline V gene, CDR1 is SGHRS and CDR2 is YFSETQ.